The rows below give T cell receptor beta chains drawn from one sample of a study of blood T cells in healthy people across ages. TCRdb passed the 5' RACE reads through MiXCR, listing each CDR3 protein once. The profile shows about 2 million distinct CDR3 sequences, around half of them singletons. The sample taken for sequencing was blood. The receptors come from a woman aged 35 to 49 in good health. The CDR3 runs from the conserved cysteine through the conserved F or W. Fields, in order: D gene, J gene, clone size, V gene, CDR3 protein, CDR3 DNA. The D gene is left open where the match is weak. Size is stated for part of the rows, as once, few or many counts, or as a class when the clone is expanded.

D: TRBD2; J: TRBJ2-2; size: .; V: TRBV4-2; CDR3: CASSLGTSGNTGELFF; DNA: TGTGCCAGCAGCCTTGGGACTAGCGGGAACACCGGGGAGCTGTTTTTT
D: TRBD1; J: TRBJ1-4; size: few; V: TRBV29-1; CDR3: CSVGRDRGNEKLFF; DNA: TGCAGCGTGGGCCGGGACAGGGGGAATGAAAAACTGTTTTTT
D: TRBD1; J: TRBJ2-7; size: many; V: TRBV27; CDR3: CASSRTGNEQYF; DNA: TGTGCCAGCAGCCGGACAGGCAACGAGCAGTACTTC
D: .; J: TRBJ2-1; size: .; V: TRBV7-2; CDR3: CASSSYRLELNEQFF; DNA: TGTGCCAGCAGCTCCTATAGACTAGAACTCAATGAGCAGTTCTTC
D: .; J: TRBJ1-2; size: .; V: TRBV7-2; CDR3: CASGRGGLLGGYTF; DNA: TGTGCCAGCGGGAGAGGGGGGTTGTTAGGTGGCTACACCTTC
D: .; J: TRBJ1-2; size: .; V: TRBV20-1; CDR3: CSARRRGGGYGYTF; DNA: TGCAGTGCTAGAAGAAGGGGGGGTGGCTATGGCTACACCTTC
D: TRBD1; J: TRBJ1-1; size: few; V: TRBV7-2; CDR3: CASSLDRGRAFF; DNA: TGTGCCAGCAGCCTGGACAGGGGAAGGGCTTTCTTT
D: .; J: TRBJ2-1; size: .; V: TRBV6-2/TRBV6-3; CDR3: CASSSQGHEQFF; DNA: TGTGCCAGCAGTTCTCAGGGCCATGAGCAGTTCTTC
D: .; J: TRBJ1-5; size: .; V: TRBV20-1; CDR3: CSARDGEGRMNQPQHF; DNA: TGCAGTGCTAGAGATGGGGAGGGACGTATGAATCAGCCCCAGCATTTT
D: TRBD1; J: TRBJ2-5; size: .; V: TRBV9; CDR3: CASSGTGWSETQYF; DNA: TGTGCCAGCAGCGGGACAGGGTGGTCGGAGACCCAGTACTTC
D: .; J: TRBJ2-5; size: few; V: TRBV4-1; CDR3: CASSAAEVKETQYF; DNA: TGCGCCAGCTCTGCGGCGGAGGTAAAAGAGACCCAGTACTTC
D: TRBD2; J: TRBJ2-5; size: .; V: TRBV12-3/TRBV12-4; CDR3: CASSPTSGGPVKTQYF; DNA: TGTGCCAGCAGTCCTACTAGCGGGGGGCCAGTTAAGACCCAGTACTTC
D: .; J: TRBJ1-6; size: few; V: TRBV2; CDR3: CASSGLSYNSPLHF; DNA: TGTGCCAGCAGCGGCCTCTCCTATAATTCACCCCTCCACTTT
D: .; J: TRBJ2-3; size: .; V: TRBV18; CDR3: CASSPRGPVDTQYF; DNA: TGCGCCAGCTCACCAAGGGGTCCCGTGGATACGCAGTATTTT
D: .; J: TRBJ2-7; size: .; V: TRBV5-6; CDR3: CASSLGLVGPNEQYF; DNA: TGTGCCAGCAGCTTGGGTTTGGTAGGGCCCAATGAGCAGTACTTC
D: .; J: TRBJ2-6; size: few; V: TRBV12-3/TRBV12-4; CDR3: CASSLPVGAAGSGANVLTF; DNA: TGTGCCAGCAGTTTACCGGTCGGGGCAGCGGGCTCTGGGGCCAACGTCCTGACTTTC
D: TRBD1; J: TRBJ1-2; size: .; V: TRBV29-1; CDR3: CSTNRGTGKYGYTF; DNA: TGCAGCACCAATCGGGGGACAGGGAAGTATGGCTACACCTTC
D: .; J: TRBJ2-5; size: .; V: TRBV6-5; CDR3: CASSYSLGRGAETQYF; DNA: TGTGCCAGCAGTTACTCGTTGGGCAGGGGTGCAGAGACCCAGTACTTC
D: TRBD2; J: TRBJ2-5; size: .; V: TRBV28; CDR3: CASSFPGLATYQETQYF; DNA: TGTGCCAGCAGTTTCCCGGGACTAGCGACGTACCAAGAGACCCAGTACTTC
D: .; J: TRBJ1-4; size: .; V: TRBV18; CDR3: CASSRTEKLFF; DNA: TGTGCCAGCTCCCGGACTGAAAAACTGTTTTTT
D: .; J: TRBJ2-4; size: .; V: TRBV2; CDR3: CASSEGAGDYNEQYF; DNA: TGTGCCAGCAGTGAGGGGGCGGGAGACTACAATGAGCAGTACTTC
D: .; J: TRBJ1-2; size: few; V: TRBV9; CDR3: CASSGGVYGYTF; DNA: TGTGCCAGCAGCGGGGGGGTCTATGGCTACACCTTC
D: .; J: TRBJ2-5; size: .; V: TRBV11-2; CDR3: CASSLPGGALQYF; DNA: TGTGCCAGCAGCCTGCCGGGCGGCGCTTTGCAGTACTTC
D: TRBD1; J: TRBJ2-5; size: .; V: TRBV20-1; CDR3: CSASGPGGYQETQYF; DNA: TGCAGTGCTAGTGGGCCAGGGGGCTATCAAGAGACCCAGTACTTC
D: TRBD2; J: TRBJ2-4; size: .; V: TRBV4-2; CDR3: CASSQPTSGGRNIQYF; DNA: TGTGCCAGCAGCCAACCAACTAGCGGGGGGAGAAACATTCAGTACTTC
D: .; J: TRBJ1-2; size: .; V: TRBV6-2/TRBV6-3; CDR3: CASSKQTGYGYTF; DNA: TGTGCCAGCAGTAAGCAGACGGGCTATGGCTACACCTTC
D: .; J: TRBJ1-5; size: once; V: TRBV12-5; CDR3: CASGLAGIGSNQPQHF; DNA: TGTGCTAGTGGTTTGGCAGGGATTGGGAGCAATCAGCCCCAGCATTTT
D: .; J: TRBJ2-5; size: once; V: TRBV12-3/TRBV12-4; CDR3: CASTLGGASWAQYF; DNA: TGTGCCAGCACCCTGGGGGGGGCCTCCTGGGCCCAGTACTTC
D: TRBD2; J: TRBJ2-3; size: .; V: TRBV7-2; CDR3: CASSSRTGLAGSLSTDTQYF; DNA: TGTGCCAGCAGCTCGCGTACGGGACTAGCGGGGAGCCTTAGCACAGATACGCAGTATTTT
D: .; J: TRBJ2-7; size: .; V: TRBV7-2; CDR3: CASSRGGPAGNEQYF; DNA: TGTGCCAGCAGCCGTGGCGGCCCTGCGGGCAATGAGCAGTACTTC
D: .; J: TRBJ2-7; size: .; V: TRBV6-2/TRBV6-3; CDR3: CASSYDPYEQYF; DNA: TGTGCCAGCAGCTATGACCCTTACGAGCAGTACTTC
D: .; J: TRBJ1-5; size: .; V: TRBV6-2/TRBV6-3; CDR3: CAGEIQGRLNNQPQHF; DNA: TGTGCCGGGGAAATACAGGGCCGCCTTAACAATCAGCCCCAGCATTTT
D: .; J: TRBJ2-7; size: few; V: TRBV20-1; CDR3: CSARAPSYEQYF; DNA: TGCAGTGCTAGGGCCCCATCCTACGAGCAGTACTTC
D: TRBD1; J: TRBJ2-5; size: .; V: TRBV7-8; CDR3: CASSLAQGGQETQYF; DNA: TGTGCCAGCAGCTTAGCGCAAGGGGGCCAGGAGACCCAGTACTTC
D: TRBD2; J: TRBJ2-3; size: .; V: TRBV9; CDR3: CASSPQDWTSGGPRRTDTQYF; DNA: TGTGCCAGCAGCCCTCAGGATTGGACTAGCGGGGGGCCGAGACGCACAGATACGCAGTATTTT
D: .; J: TRBJ2-7; size: .; V: TRBV6-2/TRBV6-3; CDR3: CASSYSAAYLEYF; DNA: TGTGCCAGCAGTTACTCGGCAGCCTATCTCGAGTACTTC
D: TRBD1; J: TRBJ2-6; size: few; V: TRBV7-3; CDR3: CASSRQGNSGANVLTF; DNA: TGTGCCAGCAGTCGACAGGGCAACTCTGGGGCCAACGTCCTGACTTTC
D: TRBD2; J: TRBJ2-3; size: .; V: TRBV20-1; CDR3: CSAEAGSTDTQYF; DNA: TGCAGTGCTGAAGCGGGGAGCACAGATACGCAGTATTTT
D: TRBD2; J: TRBJ2-4; size: .; V: TRBV7-2; CDR3: CASSSASPGLAEPLQYF; DNA: TGTGCCAGCAGCTCAGCGTCACCGGGACTAGCGGAGCCCCTACAGTACTTC
D: .; J: TRBJ1-4; size: .; V: TRBV20-1; CDR3: CSARPQTPEKLFF; DNA: TGCAGTGCACGCCCTCAAACCCCGGAGAAACTGTTTTTT
D: .; J: TRBJ1-1; size: .; V: TRBV6-6; CDR3: CASSPVGKGKTEAFF; DNA: TGTGCCAGCAGCCCGGTAGGGAAGGGAAAAACTGAAGCTTTCTTT
D: .; J: TRBJ2-7; size: .; V: TRBV6-2/TRBV6-3; CDR3: CASSHPVSYEQYF; DNA: TGTGCCAGCAGTCACCCAGTATCCTACGAGCAGTACTTC
D: .; J: TRBJ1-6; size: .; V: TRBV6-5; CDR3: CASRLGFSYNSPLHF; DNA: TGTGCCAGCAGACTGGGCTTTTCCTATAATTCACCCCTCCACTTT
D: TRBD2; J: TRBJ2-5; size: .; V: TRBV5-1; CDR3: CASSLALAGGLAQETQYF; DNA: TGCGCCAGCAGCTTGGCACTAGCGGGGGGCCTCGCCCAAGAGACCCAGTACTTC
D: .; J: TRBJ2-4; size: .; V: TRBV20-1; CDR3: CSANRATVGQYF; DNA: TGCAGTGCTAACAGGGCGACGGTCGGGCAGTACTTC